What follows are 18 T cell receptor beta chains derived from one specimen sequenced in a study of blood T cell repertoires in COVID-19. Measured with immunoSEQ multiplex PCR; TCRdb has only the in-frame clones, and not every one. Of 60,000 to 65,000 clones in the sample, approximately 78% were seen once. Source material: peripheral blood. These receptors all come from a man in his 60s with COVID-19, enrolled during active disease.

The gene calls are TRBV5-5 and TRBJ2-1; TRBD2 matches 9 bases. The CDR3 has 16 residues. Germline CDR1 and CDR2: SGHKS and YYEKEE (reference sequence). J lost 0 bases, V lost 4 bases, and 5 bases had no gene match. CDR3 in DNA: TGTGCCAGCAGCGCTCTAGCGGGGCTCTCCTACAATGAGCAGTTCTTC. Translation: CASSALAGLSYNEQFF.

This clone has more than one count but fewer than ten. V and J are TRBV27 and TRBJ2-7, with 9 bases identical to TRBD1. The CDR3 has 13 amino acids. V was pared by 3 bases and J by 6 bases, with 3 bases of the junction left unmatched. Per the germline V gene, CDR1 is MNHEY and CDR2 is SMNVEV (reference sequence). CDR3 sequence reads: CASSLYRGPEQYF. In nucleotides, the CDR3 is TGTGCCAGCAGTTTGTACAGGGGGCCCGAGCAGTACTTC.

The V call is TRBV7-3, the J call TRBJ2-2, with 7 bases lining up with TRBD1. This CDR3 is built from 15 residues. Germline CDR1 and CDR2: SGHTA and FQGTGA. The V gene end was trimmed by 5 bases and the J gene end by 5 bases; junction bases not matched to a gene: 8. CDR3 DNA sequence: TGTGCCAGCAGCCCACTGGGACAGTCAACCGGGGAGCTGTTTTTT. Translation gives CASSPLGQSTGELFF.

The rearrangement links TRBV19 to TRBJ1-1; D might be TRBD1 (6 bases). The CDR3 extends over 14 amino acids. V was trimmed by 7 bases and J by 3 bases, leaving 15 bases between them. The germline gives CDR1 LNHDA, CDR2 SQIVND (reference sequence). As DNA, the CDR3 is TGTGCCAGTAAAATACAGGGTGTCGACACTGAAGCTTTCTTT. Translating it yields CASKIQGVDTEAFF.

This chain joins TRBV5-4 and TRBJ1-4; 8 bases align to TRBD1. Germline loops: CDR1 SGHNT, CDR2 YYREEE (reference sequence). V dropped 4 bases and J dropped 8; count of bases not matched to a gene: 7. CDR3 size: 14 residues. CDR3 in amino acids: CASSTTGENEKLFF. The CDR3 DNA follows: TGTGCCAGCAGCACGACAGGGGAGAACGAAAAACTGTTTTTT.

The gene calls are TRBV24-1 and TRBJ2-3, with D possibly matching TRBD2 (5 bases). V lost 6 bases and J 2 bases, leaving 32 bases between the germline ends. CDR1 and CDR2 from the germline V gene are KGHDR and SFDVKD. The CDR3 has 21 amino acids. In DNA, the CDR3 is TGTGCCACCAGTCTACCGGGAACAGATGACTTTGGAGGCCAAACCACAGATACGCAGTATTTT. Residues: CATSLPGTDDFGGQTTDTQYF.

V usage is TRBV11-3 and J usage is TRBJ2-1, with 7 bases identical to TRBD2. The CDR3 loop spans 14 amino acids. Per germline, CDR1 SGHNT and CDR2 YENEEA. With V trimmed by 5 bases and J by 6 bases, 7 bases remained unmatched. Here the CDR3 DNA reads TGTGCCAGCAGCACACTAGCGAGGGCCAATGAGCAGTTCTTC. Its protein is CASSTLARANEQFF.

The J gene is TRBJ1-5, the V gene TRBV7-2, with TRBD1 matching over 10 bases. Unmatched junction bases numbered 3, after V lost 1 base and J lost 6 bases. CDR1 and CDR2 from the germline V gene are SGHTA and FQGNSA. CDR3 length: 15 residues. CDR3 nucleotides: TGTGCCAGCAGCTTAGGGACAGGGGGTAGTCAGCCCCAGCATTTT. It encodes CASSLGTGGSQPQHF. Variable domain in full (rest from reference TRBV7-2 and TRBJ1-5): GAGVSQSPSNKVTEKGKDVELRCDPISGHTALYWYRQSLGQGLEFLIYFQGNSAPDKSGLPSDRFSAERTGGSVSTLTIQRTQQEDSAVYLCASSLGTGGSQPQHFGDGTRLSIL.

The chain recombines TRBV11-3 with TRBJ2-1; the match to TRBD2 covers 12 bases. Germline CDR1 and CDR2: SGHNT and YENEEA. V was pared by 1 base and J by 0 bases, with 1 base of the junction left unmatched. This CDR3 has 17 amino acids. CDR3 sequence reads: CASSLGLAGASYNEQFF. The CDR3 nucleotides read TGTGCCAGCAGCTTAGGACTAGCGGGAGCCTCCTACAATGAGCAGTTCTTC.

This rearrangement joins TRBV25-1 to TRBJ2-7; D gene unclear. The CDR3 consists of 15 residues. CDR1 is MGHDK and CDR2 is SYGVNS in the germline V gene. V was cut by 3 bases and J by 0 bases, with 12 bases left in between. CDR3 residues: CASSETNSISYEQYF. The CDR3 DNA sequence: TGTGCCAGCAGTGAGACGAATAGCATCTCCTACGAGCAGTACTTC.

This clone was detected a few times. The chain is built from TRBV5-6 and TRBJ2-2, with 9 bases that match TRBD2. Looked up from germline, CDR1 is SGHDT and CDR2 is YYEEEE. This CDR3 has 17 amino acids. V shed 2 bases, J shed 7 bases, and the junction held 12 bases outside the gene matches. The DNA for the CDR3 is TGTGCCAGCAGCTTCTTGGGGCGGGAGGGCCAGGACGGGGAGCTGTTTTTT. Residues: CASSFLGREGQDGELFF.

The chain employs TRBV6-5 and TRBJ2-3; 8 bases agree with TRBD1. CDR3 length equals 16 residues. The V and J ends lost 0 bases and 3 bases, in that order; junction bases with no gene match: 5. CDR1 is MNHEY and CDR2 is SVGAGI in the germline V gene. Here the CDR3 reads CASSYSPQGETDTQYF. For the CDR3, the DNA is TGTGCCAGCAGTTACTCTCCACAGGGGGAGACAGATACGCAGTATTTT.

CDR3 region: CASSTLQGSIYEQYF. The CDR3 DNA reads as TGTGCCAGCAGCACACTACAGGGATCCATCTACGAGCAGTACTTC. The chain uses TRBV5-6 and TRBJ2-7; maybe TRBD1 (6 bases). The germline CDR1 and CDR2 sequences are SGHDT and YYEEEE. CDR3 length: 15 residues. With 4 bases removed from V and 3 bases from J, the gap between germline ends came to 17 bases.

There are a few counts of this clone. This sequence joins TRBV15 and TRBJ2-3; perhaps TRBD1 as D (6 bases). The CDR3 covers 16 residues. CDR1 and CDR2 (germline): LNHNV, YYDKDF (reference sequence). V lost 2 bases, J lost 1 base, and 13 bases lay in between. The CDR3 DNA reads as TGTGCCACCAGCAGACCCGCGCAGGGGCGCACAGATACGCAGTATTTT. This sequence encodes CATSRPAQGRTDTQYF.

This rearrangement joins TRBV19 to TRBJ2-5; TRBD2 aligns across 8 bases. V trimming: 5 bases; J trimming: 3 bases; junction bases outside the gene matches: 14. CDR3 length: 17 amino acids. Germline lookup yields CDR1 LNHDA and CDR2 SQIVND (reference sequence). The CDR3 nucleotides are TGTGCCAGTAGTGGGGCCGGAGCGGGGGTTCTCGAAGAGACCCAGTACTTC. Its translation: CASSGAGAGVLEETQYF.

The J gene is TRBJ2-7, the V gene TRBV3-1 (or the pseudogene TRBV3-2), with D possibly matching TRBD2 (6 bases). The length of the CDR3 is 14 residues. Trimming pared 4 bases from V and 0 bases from J, leaving 10 bases between. The germline V gene has CDR1 LGHDT and CDR2 YNNKEL (reference sequence). The CDR3 DNA follows: TGTGCCAGCAGCCGAGGCGGGGTCTCCTACGAGCAGTACTTC. Its translation: CASSRGGVSYEQYF.

V is TRBV11-2 and J is TRBJ2-5; no definite D call. Germline-derived CDR1 and CDR2 are SGHAT and FQNNGV. Trimming left V 5 bases short and J 10 bases short, with 11 bases between. The CDR3 extends over 11 amino acids. The CDR3 loop is CASSRDQDQYF. The CDR3 nucleotides are TGTGCCAGCAGCCGCGATCAGGACCAGTACTTC.

The chain carries TRBV7-9 and TRBJ1-1, with D unclear. Germline V CDR1 and CDR2: SEHNR, FQNEAQ (reference sequence). The CDR3 loop spans 13 amino acids. Trimming cost V 5 bases and J 10 bases, with 17 bases left between them. Written as DNA, the CDR3 is TGTGCCAGCAGCCACAACTCGAGGGAGGCAGCTTTCTTT. Its translation is CASSHNSREAAFF.